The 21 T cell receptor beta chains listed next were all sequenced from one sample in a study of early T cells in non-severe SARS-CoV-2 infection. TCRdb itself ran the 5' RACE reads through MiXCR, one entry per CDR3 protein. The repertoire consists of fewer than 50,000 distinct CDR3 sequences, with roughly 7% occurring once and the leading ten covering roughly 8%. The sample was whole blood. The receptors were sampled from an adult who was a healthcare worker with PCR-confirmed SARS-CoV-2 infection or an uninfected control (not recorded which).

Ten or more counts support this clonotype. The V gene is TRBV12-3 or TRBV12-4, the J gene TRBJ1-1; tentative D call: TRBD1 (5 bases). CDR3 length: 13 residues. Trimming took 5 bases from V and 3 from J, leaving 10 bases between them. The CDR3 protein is CASSQGVYTEAFF. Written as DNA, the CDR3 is TGTGCCAGCAGTCAAGGGGTTTACACTGAAGCTTTCTTT.

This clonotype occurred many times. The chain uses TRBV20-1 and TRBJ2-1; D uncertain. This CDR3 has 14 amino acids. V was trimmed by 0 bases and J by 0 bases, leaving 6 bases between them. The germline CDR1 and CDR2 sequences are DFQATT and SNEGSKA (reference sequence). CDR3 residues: CSARDDRSYNEQFF. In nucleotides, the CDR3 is TGCAGTGCTAGAGACGATCGCTCCTACAATGAGCAGTTCTTC.

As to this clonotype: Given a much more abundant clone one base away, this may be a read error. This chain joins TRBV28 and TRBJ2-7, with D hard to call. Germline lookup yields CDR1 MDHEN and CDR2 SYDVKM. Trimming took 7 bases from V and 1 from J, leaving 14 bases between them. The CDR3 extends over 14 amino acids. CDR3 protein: CASNRATDSYEQYF. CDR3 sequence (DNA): TGTGCCAGCAACCGCGCGACGGATTCCTACGAGCAGTACTTC.

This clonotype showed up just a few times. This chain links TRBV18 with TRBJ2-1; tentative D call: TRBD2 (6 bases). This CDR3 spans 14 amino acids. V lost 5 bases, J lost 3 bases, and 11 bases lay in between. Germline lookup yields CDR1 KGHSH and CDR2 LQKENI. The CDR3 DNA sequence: TGTGCCAGCTCAAGGACTACTTACTACAATGAGCAGTTCTTC. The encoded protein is CASSRTTYYNEQFF.

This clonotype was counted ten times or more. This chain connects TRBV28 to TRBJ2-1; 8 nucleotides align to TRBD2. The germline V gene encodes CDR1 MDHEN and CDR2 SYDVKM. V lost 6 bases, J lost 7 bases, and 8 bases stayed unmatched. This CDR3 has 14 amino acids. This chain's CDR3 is CASRLSGDSNEQFF. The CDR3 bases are TGTGCCAGCAGACTTAGCGGGGATTCGAATGAGCAGTTCTTC.

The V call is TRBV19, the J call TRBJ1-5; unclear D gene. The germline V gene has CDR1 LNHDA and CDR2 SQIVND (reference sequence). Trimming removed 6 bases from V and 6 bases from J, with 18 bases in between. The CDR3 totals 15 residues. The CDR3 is CASSRRTVGGQPQHF. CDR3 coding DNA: TGTGCCAGTAGCCGTCGGACCGTTGGCGGTCAGCCCCAGCATTTT.

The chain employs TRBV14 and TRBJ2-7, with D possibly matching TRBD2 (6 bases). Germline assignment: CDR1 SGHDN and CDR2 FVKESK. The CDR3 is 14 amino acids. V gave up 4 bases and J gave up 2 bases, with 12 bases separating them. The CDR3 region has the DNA TGTGCCAGCAGCCCTCGCGGGGCGACCTACGAGCAGTACTTC. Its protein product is CASSPRGATYEQYF. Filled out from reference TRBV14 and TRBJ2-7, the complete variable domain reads EAGVTQFPSHSVIEKGQTVTLRCDPISGHDNLYWYRRVMGKEIKFLLHFVKESKQDESGMPNNRFLAERTGGTYSTLKVQPAELEDSGVYFCASSPRGATYEQYFGPGTRLTVT.

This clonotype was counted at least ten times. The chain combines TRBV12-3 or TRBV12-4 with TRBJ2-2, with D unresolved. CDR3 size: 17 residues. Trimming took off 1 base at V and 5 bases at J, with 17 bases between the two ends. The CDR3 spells CASSLDPAGLGTGELFF. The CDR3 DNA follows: TGTGCCAGCAGTTTAGACCCAGCTGGGCTGGGAACCGGGGAGCTGTTTTTT.

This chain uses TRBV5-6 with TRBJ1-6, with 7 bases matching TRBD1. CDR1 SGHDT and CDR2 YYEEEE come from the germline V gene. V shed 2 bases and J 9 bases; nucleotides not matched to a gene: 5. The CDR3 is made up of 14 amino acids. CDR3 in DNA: TGTGCCAGCAGCTTACAGGGGCGGGGTTCACCCCTCCACTTT. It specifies CASSLQGRGSPLHF.

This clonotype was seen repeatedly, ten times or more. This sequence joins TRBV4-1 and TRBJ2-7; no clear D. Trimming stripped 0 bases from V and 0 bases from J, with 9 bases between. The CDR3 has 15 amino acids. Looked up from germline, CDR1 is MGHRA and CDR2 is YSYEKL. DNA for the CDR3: TGCGCCAGCAGCCAAGAGGCAGGCAGCTCCTACGAGCAGTACTTC. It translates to CASSQEAGSSYEQYF.

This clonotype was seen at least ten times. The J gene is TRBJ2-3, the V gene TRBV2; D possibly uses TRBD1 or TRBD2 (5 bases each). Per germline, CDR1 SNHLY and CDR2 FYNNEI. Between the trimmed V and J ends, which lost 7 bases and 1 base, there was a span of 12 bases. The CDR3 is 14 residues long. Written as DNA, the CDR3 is TGTGCCAGCAAGAGGGACGTCGGCACAGATACGCAGTATTTT. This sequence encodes CASKRDVGTDTQYF.

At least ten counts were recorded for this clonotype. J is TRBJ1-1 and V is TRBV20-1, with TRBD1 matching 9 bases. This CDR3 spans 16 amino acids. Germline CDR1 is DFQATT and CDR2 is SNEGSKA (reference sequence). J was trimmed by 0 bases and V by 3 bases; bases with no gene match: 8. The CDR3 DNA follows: TGCAGTGCTAGTATACAGGGGGCCGTTATGAACACTGAAGCTTTCTTT. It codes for CSASIQGAVMNTEAFF.

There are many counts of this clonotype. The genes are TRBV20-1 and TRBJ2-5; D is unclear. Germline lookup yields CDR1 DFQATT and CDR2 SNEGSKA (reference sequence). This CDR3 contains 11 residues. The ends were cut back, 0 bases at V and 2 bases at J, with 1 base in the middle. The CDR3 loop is CSARDQETQYF. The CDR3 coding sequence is TGCAGTGCTAGAGATCAAGAGACCCAGTACTTC.

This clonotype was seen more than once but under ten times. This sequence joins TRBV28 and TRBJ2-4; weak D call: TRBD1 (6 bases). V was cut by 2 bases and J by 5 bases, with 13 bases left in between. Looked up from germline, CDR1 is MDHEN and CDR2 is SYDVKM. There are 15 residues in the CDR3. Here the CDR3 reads CASSLLGAGENIQYF. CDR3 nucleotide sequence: TGTGCCAGCAGTTTACTGGGGGCAGGGGAAAACATTCAGTACTTC.

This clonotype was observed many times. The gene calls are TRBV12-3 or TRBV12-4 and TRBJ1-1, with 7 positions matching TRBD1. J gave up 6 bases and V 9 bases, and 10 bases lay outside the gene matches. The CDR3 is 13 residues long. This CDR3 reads CASQGQYFSEAFF. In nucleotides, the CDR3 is TGTGCCAGTCAGGGACAGTATTTTTCTGAAGCTTTCTTT.

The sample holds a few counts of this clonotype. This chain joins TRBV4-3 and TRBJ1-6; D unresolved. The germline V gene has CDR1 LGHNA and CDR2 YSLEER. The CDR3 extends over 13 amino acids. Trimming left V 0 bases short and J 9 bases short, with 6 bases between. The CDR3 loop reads CASSQDTGSPLHF. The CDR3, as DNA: TGCGCCAGCAGCCAAGATACCGGTTCACCCCTCCACTTT.

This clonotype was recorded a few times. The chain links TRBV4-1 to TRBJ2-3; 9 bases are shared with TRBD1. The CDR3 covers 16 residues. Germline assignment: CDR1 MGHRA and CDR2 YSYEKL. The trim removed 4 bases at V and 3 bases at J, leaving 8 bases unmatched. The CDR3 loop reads CASSPGTGSLTDTQYF. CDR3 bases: TGCGCCAGCAGCCCAGGGACAGGGAGTCTGACAGATACGCAGTATTTT.

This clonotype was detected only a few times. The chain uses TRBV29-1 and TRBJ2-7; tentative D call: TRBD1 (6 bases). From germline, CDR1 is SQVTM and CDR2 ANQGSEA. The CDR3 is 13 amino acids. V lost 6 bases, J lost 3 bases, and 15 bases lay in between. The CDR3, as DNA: TGCAGCGTGCGACAGGAAAGGCGCTACGAGCAGTACTTC. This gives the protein CSVRQERRYEQYF.

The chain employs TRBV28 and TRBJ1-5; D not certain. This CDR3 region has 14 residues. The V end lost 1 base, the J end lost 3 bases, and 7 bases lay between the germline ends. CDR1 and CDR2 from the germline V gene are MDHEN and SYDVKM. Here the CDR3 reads CASSLFGSNQPQHF. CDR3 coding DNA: TGTGCCAGCAGTTTATTTGGGTCCAATCAGCCCCAGCATTTT.

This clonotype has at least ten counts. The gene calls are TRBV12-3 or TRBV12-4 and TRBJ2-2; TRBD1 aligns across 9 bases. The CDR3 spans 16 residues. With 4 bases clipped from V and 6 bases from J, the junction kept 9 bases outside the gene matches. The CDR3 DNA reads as TGTGCCAGCAGTTCCCCGGACAGGGGAGCCGCCGGGGAGCTGTTTTTT. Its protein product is CASSSPDRGAAGELFF.

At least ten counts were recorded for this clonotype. This CDR3 reads CASSLPPRYGYTF. CDR3 bases: TGTGCCAGCAGTTTACCCCCACGCTATGGCTACACCTTC. The V gene is TRBV28, the J gene TRBJ1-2; D is unresolved. Germline lookup yields CDR1 MDHEN and CDR2 SYDVKM. This CDR3 has 13 amino acids. The V gene lost 2 bases and the J gene lost 4 bases, with 8 bases spanning the gap.